What follows are 17 T cell receptor beta chains derived from one specimen sequenced in a study of blood T cell repertoires in COVID-19 (dated by TCRdb to the early 2020s). Receptor amplification or capture employed the immunoSEQ multiplex PCR assay. The source is immuneACCESS, and TCRdb retained only in-frame sequences with V and J called. Part of the clones is not carried over; for the studies checked, unresolved V genes explain less than half of this, and the remainder is unexplained. Present in this sample are 110,000 or so clones, 88% of which were seen just once. Roughly 8.9% of the sample goes to the ten largest clones. The specimen was peripheral blood. The source of these receptors is a woman aged 70-85 years who had recovered from COVID-19.

V gene TRBV27 combines with J gene TRBJ1-2; D gene ambiguous. Germline CDR1 MNHEY, CDR2 SMNVEV (reference sequence). Trimming removed 4 bases at V and 0 bases at J, with 12 bases between. The CDR3 is 15 amino acids. This CDR3 is CASSSPARANYGYTF. The DNA of the CDR3 is TGTGCCAGCAGTTCGCCCGCTCGAGCTAACTATGGCTACACCTTC.

The rearrangement links TRBV4-2 to TRBJ1-4, with 7 nucleotides matching TRBD1. Germline assignment: CDR1 LGHNA and CDR2 YNFKEQ. Losses at the gene ends were 7 bases for V and 8 bases for J; bases not matched to a gene: 13. The length of the CDR3 is 15 residues. CDR3 nucleotides: TGTGCCAGCACCCCTTCGACAGGGCCGCGGGAAAAACTGTTTTTT. Translating it yields CASTPSTGPREKLFF.

The V call is TRBV7-9, the J call TRBJ1-6; D not resolved. Germline V CDR1 and CDR2: SEHNR, FQNEAQ (reference sequence). The CDR3 covers 17 residues. Trimming took off 1 base at V and 9 bases at J, with 19 bases between the two ends. The CDR3 DNA is TGTGCCAGCAGCTTAGTCCGTCAGCAGGACTTTGGTTCACCCCTCCACTTT. It translates to CASSLVRQQDFGSPLHF. The full variable domain, rest sourced from reference TRBV7-9 and TRBJ1-6, is DTGVSQNPRHKITKRGQNVTFRCDPISEHNRLYWYRQTLGQGPEFLTYFQNEAQLEKSRLLSDRFSAERPKGSFSTLEIQRTEQGDSAMYLCASSLVRQQDFGSPLHFGNGTRLTVT.

This rearrangement joins TRBV12-3 or TRBV12-4 to TRBJ1-3; D is unclear. V shed 6 bases and J shed 4 bases, with 7 bases lying between them. This CDR3 comprises 12 residues. The chain's CDR3 is CASRPAGNTIYF. CDR3 nucleotide sequence: TGTGCCAGCAGGCCCGCGGGAAACACCATATATTTT.

V gene TRBV5-1 combines with J gene TRBJ1-2; TRBD1 agrees at 8 bases. Unmatched junction bases numbered 6, after V lost 3 bases and J lost 8 bases. This CDR3 has 13 residues. Per the germline V gene, CDR1 is SGHRS and CDR2 is YFSETQ. The CDR3 reads CASSSQGVVGYTF. In nucleotides, the CDR3 is TGCGCCAGCAGCTCACAGGGGGTTGTAGGCTACACCTTC.

Only one count was recorded for this clone. The V call is TRBV24-1, the J call TRBJ1-2; D unclear. Germline V gene data show CDR1 as KGHDR and CDR2 as SFDVKD. The CDR3 consists of 14 residues. V gave up 3 bases and J gave up 6 bases, with 13 bases separating them. CDR3 bases: TGTGCCACCAGTGATGGCCTCACCTCGAATGGCTACACCTTC. It translates to CATSDGLTSNGYTF.

The chain is built from TRBV9 and TRBJ2-3, with 7 bases aligning to TRBD1. J gave up 2 bases and V 0 bases, and 3 bases lay outside the gene matches. The CDR3 contains 15 residues. Germline V gene data show CDR1 as SGDLS and CDR2 as YYNGEE. In DNA, the CDR3 is TGTGCCAGCAGCGTAGGAGGGGGCTCCACAGATACGCAGTATTTT. Residues: CASSVGGGSTDTQYF.

The J gene is TRBJ2-1, the V gene TRBV6-5; 7 bases fit TRBD2. The CDR3 sequence is 13 residues long. The V gene's germline CDR1 is MNHEY and CDR2 SVGAGI. V gave up 7 bases and J gave up 7 bases; unmatched junction bases: 7. The chain's CDR3 is CASTRGAGNEQFF. DNA for the CDR3: TGTGCCAGCACGCGTGGAGCGGGGAATGAGCAGTTCTTC.

V usage is TRBV19 and J usage is TRBJ1-2, with D maybe TRBD1 (5 bases). The V gene's germline CDR1 is LNHDA and CDR2 SQIVND (reference sequence). The CDR3 is made up of 16 amino acids. V was cut by 4 bases and J by 8 bases, with 23 bases left in between. The CDR3 DNA follows: TGTGCCAGTAGTACCCCTCCACAAGGGGCCGCAGAGGGCTACACCTTC. Amino acids: CASSTPPQGAAEGYTF.

CDR3 coding DNA: TGTGCCACCAGCAGACTGATGGGTCAGGGAAACACTGAAGCTTTCTTT. Translated: CATSRLMGQGNTEAFF. J is TRBJ1-1 and V is TRBV15; a weak D match, TRBD1 (5 bases). Germline-derived CDR1 and CDR2 are LNHNV and YYDKDF (reference sequence). This CDR3 is built from 16 residues. Trimming took 2 bases from V and 2 from J, leaving 15 bases between them.

This chain connects TRBV6-5 to TRBJ1-2, with 9 bases matching TRBD1. Germline loops: CDR1 MNHEY, CDR2 SVGAGI. V lost 6 bases and J lost 8; bases outside the gene matches: 13. This CDR3 has 15 amino acids. The CDR3 nucleotides read TGTGCCAGCAGGGGACTAGGACAGGGGCGCAGCGGCTACACCTTC. This translates into CASRGLGQGRSGYTF.

The genes are TRBV19 and TRBJ2-2; 9 bases are shared with TRBD1. V lost 7 bases, J lost 0 bases, and 12 bases stayed unmatched. The CDR3 is 18 residues long. Germline V gene data show CDR1 as LNHDA and CDR2 as SQIVND (reference sequence). The CDR3 bases are TGTGCCAGTATGCCGGGACAGGGTCTGTTCGCGAACACCGGGGAGCTGTTTTTT. This encodes CASMPGQGLFANTGELFF. Full variable domain (missing parts from reference TRBV19 and TRBJ2-2): DGGITQSPKYLFRKEGQNVTLSCEQNLNHDAMYWYRQDPGQGLRLIYYSQIVNDFQKGDIAEGYSVSREKKESFPLTVTSAQKNPTAFYLCASMPGQGLFANTGELFFGEGSRLTVL.

The chain combines TRBV6-4 with TRBJ2-6, with unresolved D. From germline, CDR1 is MRHNA and CDR2 SNTAGT. The CDR3 loop spans 16 amino acids. Trimming took off 9 bases at V and 4 bases at J, with 19 bases between the two ends. The DNA of the CDR3 is TGTGCCAGGAGTTCCGGGTACTCCCCCGGGGCCAACGTCCTGACTTTC. Amino acids: CARSSGYSPGANVLTF.

V and J are TRBV28 and TRBJ1-6; the match to TRBD1 covers 9 bases. The V gene's germline CDR1 is MDHEN and CDR2 SYDVKM. This CDR3 comprises 16 residues. V shed 4 bases and J 7 bases; nucleotides not matched to a gene: 8. The CDR3 protein is CASSSLGQGINSPLHF. The CDR3 coding sequence is TGTGCCAGCAGTTCCCTTGGACAGGGGATAAATTCACCCCTCCACTTT. Together with reference TRBV28 and TRBJ1-6, the CDR3 gives the full variable domain: DVKVTQSSRYLVKRTGEKVFLECVQDMDHENMFWYRQDPGLGLRLIYFSYDVKMKEKGDIPEGYSVSREKKERFSLILESASTNQTSMYLCASSSLGQGINSPLHFGNGTRLTVT.

The CDR3 sequence is CASMMDRIGYEQYF. CDR3 DNA sequence: TGTGCCAGCATGATGGACAGAATAGGATACGAGCAGTACTTC. V usage is TRBV6-5 and J usage is TRBJ2-7, with D perhaps matching TRBD1 (6 bases). There are 14 residues in the CDR3. Trimming removed 7 bases at V and 4 bases at J, with 17 bases between. Germline CDR1 and CDR2: MNHEY and SVGAGI.

The chain uses TRBV19 and TRBJ2-5; 7 bases fit TRBD2. This CDR3 comprises 14 residues. V was pared by 5 bases and J by 5 bases, with 8 bases of the junction left unmatched. Germline lookup yields CDR1 LNHDA and CDR2 SQIVND (reference sequence). The CDR3 DNA reads TGTGCCAGTAGTCCACGGGGGGAGGTCGAGACCCAGTACTTC. It codes for CASSPRGEVETQYF. The complete variable domain, with remaining parts taken from reference TRBV19 and TRBJ2-5, reads DGGITQSPKYLFRKEGQNVTLSCEQNLNHDAMYWYRQDPGQGLRLIYYSQIVNDFQKGDIAEGYSVSREKKESFPLTVTSAQKNPTAFYLCASSPRGEVETQYFGPGTRLLVL.

This rearrangement joins TRBV11-2 to TRBJ2-5; 8 bases align to TRBD1. The V and J ends lost 4 bases and 9 bases, in that order; junction bases with no gene match: 10. Germline CDR1 SGHAT, CDR2 FQNNGV. CDR3 length equals 14 residues. The CDR3 loop reads CASSSSTGVMAQYF. In nucleotides, the CDR3 is TGTGCCAGCAGCTCGTCGACAGGGGTAATGGCCCAGTACTTC.